This entry concerns a single T cell receptor beta chain. As yet, its antigen is unknown. These data are taken from a study of pediatric ulcerative colitis. CDR1 and CDR2 from the germline V gene are SGHAT and FQNNGV. Trimming shortened V by 6 bases and J by 0 bases, and 11 bases separated the two germline ends. The CDR3 has 14 amino acids. During colonoscopy, one to two rectal pinch biopsies were collected. The diagnostic colonoscopy in ulcerative colitis patients preceded any immunosuppressive treatment. Only in-frame clones appear in the TCRdb table, and some are missing; sequencing was by immunoSEQ multiplex PCR. Among about 34,000 clones listed, 60% to 75% were seen once. General study points: Total lymphocyte DNA, not sorted subsets, was the template. Clonal expansions reduced rectal repertoire diversity in acute severe colitis.

The chain employs TRBV11-2 and TRBJ2-5; TRBD2 might be the D (7 bases). What was sequenced was gut tissue. The receptor's source is a boy aged 5-17 years with severe ulcerative colitis. The chain's CDR3 is CASRGGQHQETQYF. CDR3 in DNA: TGTGCCAGCAGGGGGGGGCAGCACCAAGAGACCCAGTACTTC.